A single sample gave rise to the 19 T cell receptor beta chains below, sequenced in a study of blood T cell repertoires in COVID-19. Sequencing used immunoSEQ multiplex PCR; TCRdb keeps in-frame clones, though not all of them. The top ten hold under 1.3% of the sample, which has 300,000 to 400,000 clones, about 90% seen once. Sequencing was carried out using PBMCs or T cells enriched from blood (not recorded which). The receptors were gathered from a woman aged 25 to 39 who had recovered from COVID-19.

This clone was seen once. The chain combines TRBV5-1 with TRBJ1-2, with D maybe TRBD1 (6 bases). Trimming removed 5 bases from V and 5 bases from J, with 16 bases in between. This CDR3 is built from 14 residues. From germline, CDR1 is SGHRS and CDR2 YFSETQ. CDR3 nucleotides: TGCGCCAGCAGGGACAGTTTGAGGGGGTATGGCTACACCTTC. As protein: CASRDSLRGYGYTF.

This clone was seen once. This rearrangement joins TRBV4-3 to TRBJ2-7; D is uncertain. The CDR3 loop spans 15 amino acids. V dropped 0 bases and J dropped 1 base, with 10 bases sitting between them. In germline, CDR1 is LGHNA, CDR2 YSLEER. Written as DNA, the CDR3 is TGCGCCAGCAGCCAAGATTTTTACGGGTCCTACGAGCAGTACTTC. Protein: CASSQDFYGSYEQYF.

V and J are TRBV10-2 and TRBJ2-5; 12 bases match TRBD2. Germline assignment: CDR1 WSHSY and CDR2 SAAADI. CDR3 length equals 15 residues. Trimming cost V 5 bases and J 4 bases; bases outside gene matches: 5. CDR3 sequence (DNA): TGCGCCAGCAGTCTAGCGGGGGGGCCTTTAGAGACCCAGTACTTC. It codes for CASSLAGGPLETQYF.

This clone was observed once. For the CDR3, the DNA is TGTGCCAGCGCCTTTAGGGGGGGAGAGTACTTC. It translates to CASAFRGGEYF. This chain links TRBV28 with TRBJ2-7; D is possibly TRBD2 (7 bases). Trimming removed 8 bases at V and 11 bases at J, with 16 bases between. Germline lookup yields CDR1 MDHEN and CDR2 SYDVKM. This CDR3 comprises 11 residues.

The chain couples TRBV5-4 to TRBJ1-2, with 8 bases fitting TRBD1. This CDR3 spans 16 amino acids. Germline V gene sequence: CDR1 SGHNT, CDR2 YYREEE (reference sequence). J lost 6 bases, V lost 4 bases, and 14 bases had no gene match. The CDR3 nucleotides read TGTGCCAGCAGCGGCGGGACAGGTGGCTCCTTGGATGGCTACACCTTC. It encodes CASSGGTGGSLDGYTF.

V and J are TRBV19 and TRBJ1-3; D is unresolved. Trimming took off 10 bases at V and 0 bases at J, with 10 bases between the two ends. The CDR3 length is 13 residues. Germline V gene data show CDR1 as LNHDA and CDR2 as SQIVND (reference sequence). The CDR3 loop is CATEVSSGNTIYF. CDR3 sequence (DNA): TGTGCCACTGAGGTCTCCTCTGGAAACACCATATATTTT.

The rearrangement uses TRBV19 and TRBJ2-5; the match to TRBD1 covers 10 bases. In germline, CDR1 is LNHDA, CDR2 SQIVND (reference sequence). Trimming at V came to 8 bases and at J to 5 bases, leaving 11 bases not matched to a gene. This CDR3 contains 15 residues. The CDR3 region is CASGNRDRGVETQYF. In nucleotides, the CDR3 is TGTGCCAGTGGGAACCGGGACAGGGGAGTTGAGACCCAGTACTTC.

V usage is TRBV6-2 or TRBV6-3 and J usage is TRBJ2-7, with 9 bases matching TRBD1. V lost 0 bases, J lost 2 bases, and 5 bases stayed unmatched. From germline, CDR1 is MNHEY and CDR2 SVGEGT. The CDR3 length is 16 residues. The CDR3 reads CASSYSPRDRAYEQYF. CDR3 bases: TGTGCCAGCAGTTACTCGCCTCGGGACAGGGCCTACGAGCAGTACTTC.

The chain uses TRBV18 and TRBJ1-4; 9 bases match TRBD1. Per the germline V gene, CDR1 is KGHSH and CDR2 is LQKENI. The V segment lost 2 bases and the J segment 8 bases; nucleotides outside the gene matches: 9. This CDR3 spans 16 amino acids. CDR3 nucleotide sequence: TGTGCCAGCTCACCAAACAGACAGGGGGTTTTCGAAAAACTGTTTTTT. This codes for CASSPNRQGVFEKLFF.

The J gene is TRBJ1-6, the V gene TRBV10-3; D gene ambiguous. The germline V gene has CDR1 ENHRY and CDR2 SYGVKD. V was cut by 0 bases and J by 6 bases, with 6 bases left in between. The CDR3 contains 14 residues. CDR3 sequence reads: CAISESTGNSPLHF. The CDR3 DNA sequence: TGTGCCATCAGTGAGTCGACGGGTAATTCACCCCTCCACTTT.

V gene TRBV11-1 combines with J gene TRBJ2-7, with D maybe TRBD2 (5 bases). From germline, CDR1 is SGHAT and CDR2 FQDESV (reference sequence). Trimming took 5 bases from V and 6 from J, leaving 20 bases between them. The CDR3 extends over 15 amino acids. The CDR3 coding sequence is TGTGCCAGCAGCGGGCGGACGGACGGGGTGGTCGAGCAGTACTTC. This codes for CASSGRTDGVVEQYF.

The chain links TRBV9 to TRBJ2-2, with 9 positions matching TRBD1. The V gene end was trimmed by 7 bases and the J gene end by 4 bases; junction bases not matched to a gene: 8. This CDR3 comprises 15 residues. Per germline, CDR1 SGDLS and CDR2 YYNGEE. CDR3 region: CASRPGQGTTGELFF. Written as DNA, the CDR3 is TGTGCCAGCCGACCGGGACAGGGAACCACCGGGGAGCTGTTTTTT.

V usage is TRBV28 and J usage is TRBJ2-7; maybe TRBD2 (6 bases). The CDR3 has 15 residues. Looked up from germline, CDR1 is MDHEN and CDR2 is SYDVKM. V lost 7 bases, J lost 6 bases, and 22 bases lay in between. The CDR3 reads CASIESSGVQVEQYF. In nucleotides, the CDR3 is TGTGCCAGCATAGAGAGTTCGGGGGTCCAAGTCGAGCAGTACTTC. Together with reference TRBV28 and TRBJ2-7, the CDR3 gives the full variable domain: DVKVTQSSRYLVKRTGEKVFLECVQDMDHENMFWYRQDPGLGLRLIYFSYDVKMKEKGDIPEGYSVSREKKERFSLILESASTNQTSMYLCASIESSGVQVEQYFGPGTRLTVT.

The chain employs TRBV7-2 and TRBJ1-2; 9 positions match TRBD1. Germline CDR1 is SGHTA and CDR2 is FQGNSA. The CDR3 sequence is 17 residues long. Germline trimming cut 5 bases from V and 4 bases from J; bases unmatched to any gene: 14. The CDR3 is CASSPGGQGPATYGYTF. The CDR3 nucleotides read TGTGCCAGCAGCCCAGGGGGACAGGGACCCGCTACCTATGGCTACACCTTC.

The chain has TRBV7-4 and TRBJ1-2; D unclear. The germline V and J ends were trimmed by 2 bases and 5 bases, with 9 bases remaining between them. This CDR3 is 13 amino acids long. Germline CDR1 SGHVT, CDR2 SQSDAQ. For the CDR3, the DNA is TGTGCCAGCAGCTTATATATAATGTATGGCTACACCTTC. It is translated as CASSLYIMYGYTF.

This chain links TRBV7-6 with TRBJ1-5; TRBD1 matches 7 bases. The CDR3 spans 15 residues. Germline V gene lookup returns CDR1 SGHVS and CDR2 FNYEAQ. The V and J ends lost 1 base and 4 bases, in that order; junction bases with no gene match: 4. The CDR3 DNA sequence: TGTGCCAGCAGCTTAGACAGGGGATGGAATCAGCCCCAGCATTTT. Amino acids: CASSLDRGWNQPQHF.

V is TRBV11-3 and J is TRBJ2-1; D perhaps matches TRBD2 (6 bases). V was pared by 5 bases and J by 2 bases, with 13 bases between. The CDR3 is made up of 15 amino acids. Germline V gene data show CDR1 as SGHNT and CDR2 as YENEEA. CDR3 sequence: CASSRGTLTYNEQFF. The CDR3 nucleotides read TGTGCCAGCAGCCGGGGGACCTTAACCTACAATGAGCAGTTCTTC.

The chain couples TRBV5-5 to TRBJ1-2, with a weak D call TRBD1 (6 bases). CDR3 length equals 14 residues. Germline loops: CDR1 SGHKS, CDR2 YYEKEE (reference sequence). V lost 3 bases to trimming and J lost 1 base, with 10 bases between them. The CDR3 loop is CASSYDRHNYGYTF. The CDR3 bases are TGTGCCAGCAGCTATGACAGGCATAACTATGGCTACACCTTC.

This chain connects TRBV7-7 to TRBJ2-5; TRBD2 might be the D (5 bases). Germline V gives CDR1 SSHAT, CDR2 FNYEAQ (reference sequence). This CDR3 contains 15 residues. Trimming cost V 1 base and J 5 bases, with 14 bases left between them. The CDR3 bases are TGTGCCAGCAGCTTAGGAAGTACTAGAGGGGAGACCCAGTACTTC. It is translated as CASSLGSTRGETQYF. Looking up the rest from reference TRBV7-7 and TRBJ2-5 gives the full variable domain: GAGVSQSPRYKVTKRGQDVTLRCDPISSHATLYWYQQALGQGPEFLTYFNYEAQPDKSGLPSDRFSAERPEGSISTLTIQRTEQRDSAMYRCASSLGSTRGETQYFGPGTRLLVL.